A single sample is the source of the 9 T cell receptor beta chains below, sequenced in a study of blood T cell repertoires in COVID-19. Profiled with immunoSEQ multiplex PCR; TCRdb holds only in-frame clones, not every one. Altogether approximately 330,000 clones are present, approximately 90% being singletons, with the ten largest covering around 8.9%. Sequenced: peripheral blood. Receptors were obtained from a man aged 30 to 45 with COVID-19, enrolled during active disease.

This sequence joins TRBV19 and TRBJ2-7; 9 bases fit TRBD2. Germline loops: CDR1 LNHDA, CDR2 SQIVND (reference sequence). Trimming at V came to 7 bases and at J to 7 bases, leaving 8 bases not matched to a gene. There are 13 residues in the CDR3. CDR3 residues: CASTQGTSGEQYF. DNA for the CDR3: TGTGCCAGTACCCAAGGCACTAGCGGGGAGCAGTACTTC. The full variable domain, rest sourced from reference TRBV19 and TRBJ2-7, is DGGITQSPKYLFRKEGQNVTLSCEQNLNHDAMYWYRQDPGQGLRLIYYSQIVNDFQKGDIAEGYSVSREKKESFPLTVTSAQKNPTAFYLCASTQGTSGEQYFGPGTRLTVT.

V is TRBV5-1 and J is TRBJ2-7, with 9 bases that match TRBD2. V was pared by 2 bases and J by 4 bases, with 4 bases of the junction left unmatched. CDR3 length: 14 amino acids. Germline lookup yields CDR1 SGHRS and CDR2 YFSETQ. The CDR3 loop is CASSFSLAGYEQYF. Written as DNA, the CDR3 is TGCGCCAGCAGCTTTTCGCTAGCGGGATACGAGCAGTACTTC. The entire variable domain, with the rest obtained from reference TRBV5-1 and TRBJ2-7, is as follows: KAGVTQTPRYLIKTRGQQVTLSCSPISGHRSVSWYQQTPGQGLQFLFEYFSETQRNKGNFPGRFSGRQFSNSRSEMNVSTLELGDSALYLCASSFSLAGYEQYFGPGTRLTVT.

CDR3 DNA: TGTGCCAGCAGTCCGAAACCAACGGGGGGGAATGGCTACACCTTC. Translation gives CASSPKPTGGNGYTF. The chain couples TRBV6-5 to TRBJ1-2, with D maybe TRBD1 (5 bases). Trimming removed 5 bases from V and 6 bases from J, with 19 bases in between. The CDR3 runs 15 residues. Germline V lookup: CDR1 MNHEY, CDR2 SVGAGI.

V and J are TRBV28 and TRBJ1-2; weak D call: TRBD1 (6 bases). V dropped 6 bases and J dropped 3 bases, with 14 bases sitting between them. The germline V gene encodes CDR1 MDHEN and CDR2 SYDVKM. CDR3 length: 14 amino acids. The CDR3 loop is CASRKGGIDYGYTF. Written as DNA, the CDR3 is TGTGCCAGCAGAAAGGGGGGGATTGACTATGGCTACACCTTC.

This chain connects TRBV5-6 to TRBJ2-7, with D maybe TRBD2 (6 bases). CDR1 and CDR2 (germline): SGHDT, YYEEEE. The V end was cut by 1 base, the J end by 5 bases, with 13 bases between. There are 14 residues in the CDR3. The CDR3 region has the DNA TGTGCCAGCAGCTTGCGCGGGACGGGTCACGAGCAGTACTTC. It translates to CASSLRGTGHEQYF.

This sequence joins TRBV28 and TRBJ2-1; D unclear. CDR3 length: 11 amino acids. Looked up from germline, CDR1 is MDHEN and CDR2 is SYDVKM. V lost 6 bases, J lost 15 bases, and 15 bases lay in between. The CDR3 coding sequence is TGTGCCAGCAGCACCCGGGTCCCCCGGTTCTTC. Encoded protein: CASSTRVPRFF.

The genes are TRBV6-5 and TRBJ1-2; D remains unclear. V lost 6 bases and J lost 2, with 10 bases in between. The CDR3 covers 13 residues. Germline CDR1 and CDR2: MNHEY and SVGAGI. Here the CDR3 reads CASRPEWNYGYTF. The CDR3, as DNA: TGTGCCAGCAGGCCGGAGTGGAACTATGGCTACACCTTC.

This chain uses TRBV6-4 with TRBJ1-6; D is uncertain. The CDR3 spans 17 residues. Trimming left V 2 bases short and J 6 bases short, with 17 bases between. CDR1 and CDR2 from the germline V gene are MRHNA and SNTAGT. CDR3 loop: CASSDLIAAGGNSPLHF. CDR3 in DNA: TGTGCCAGCAGTGACCTGATCGCTGCAGGTGGTAATTCACCCCTCCACTTT.

The V and J genes are TRBV30 and TRBJ1-1; 8 nucleotides match TRBD1. The CDR3 runs to 11 residues. Germline V lookup: CDR1 GTSNPN, CDR2 SVGIG (reference sequence). With V trimmed by 5 bases and J by 8 bases, 4 bases remained unmatched. CDR3 region: CAWGQGKEAFF. CDR3 DNA sequence: TGTGCCTGGGGACAGGGCAAGGAAGCTTTCTTT.